The 27 T cell receptor beta chains given below trace back to one sample, sequenced in a study of CD8+ T cells in alopecia areata. The treatment denotes: oral pan-JAK inhibitor, 5-10 mg twice daily. It was cDNA, reverse transcribed from extracted RNA, that served as the sequencing template. Sequenced by immunoSEQ multiplex PCR; TCRdb stores in-frame clones only, minus some. The sample shows over 150,000 clones, less than 80% of them seen only once. The sample consisted of CD4+ T cells sorted from blood, taken at week 24, from a patient treated with tofacitinib. The origin of the receptors is a human donor with alopecia areata.

V is TRBV30 and J is TRBJ2-2; D uncertain. Germline V gene sequence: CDR1 GTSNPN, CDR2 SVGIG (reference sequence). V was clipped by 5 bases and J by 0 bases, with 4 bases between them. The length of the CDR3 is 12 residues. DNA for the CDR3: TGTGCCTGGGGGGCGAACACCGGGGAGCTGTTTTTT. This gives the protein CAWGANTGELFF. Full variable domain (missing parts from reference TRBV30 and TRBJ2-2): SQTIHQWPATLVQPVGSPLSLECTVEGTSNPNLYWYRQAAGRGLQLLFYSVGIGQISSEVPQNLSASRPQDRQFILSSKKLLLSDSGFYLCAWGANTGELFFGEGSRLTVL.

This clone was detected only a few times. The CDR3 DNA reads TGTGCCAGCAGCCACCCGACTAGCGGGGGGGCGGTTATCTATGAGCAGTTCTTC. It codes for CASSHPTSGGAVIYEQFF. This chain joins TRBV7-9 and TRBJ2-1, with 14 positions matching TRBD2. The junction had 14 bases not matched to a gene; V was cut back by 5 bases and J by 8 bases. The CDR3 is made up of 18 amino acids. Germline lookup yields CDR1 SEHNR and CDR2 FQNEAQ (reference sequence). Together with reference TRBV7-9 and TRBJ2-1, the CDR3 gives the full variable domain: DTGVSQNPRHKITKRGQNVTFRCDPISEHNRLYWYRQTLGQGPEFLTYFQNEAQLEKSRLLSDRFSAERPKGSFSTLEIQRTEQGDSAMYLCASSHPTSGGAVIYEQFFGPGTRLTVL.

CDR3 sequence reads: CASSQEIGGASYNEQFF. CDR3 sequence (DNA): TGTGCCAGCAGCCAAGAGATCGGGGGGGCCTCCTACAATGAGCAGTTCTTC. The V and J genes are TRBV4-2 and TRBJ2-1; 8 bases are a match to TRBD2. Germline V gene sequence: CDR1 LGHNA, CDR2 YNFKEQ. The CDR3 is 17 residues long. V gave up 0 bases and J gave up 0 bases; unmatched junction bases: 4.

V usage is TRBV25-1 and J usage is TRBJ1-1, with a weak D call TRBD1 (5 bases). V gave up 1 base and J gave up 5 bases, with 14 bases separating them. This CDR3 has 15 residues. CDR1 is MGHDK and CDR2 is SYGVNS in the germline V gene. CDR3 region: CASSEFGGGKTEAFF. CDR3 coding DNA: TGTGCCAGCAGTGAATTTGGGGGGGGGAAGACTGAAGCTTTCTTT.

The chain combines TRBV5-5 with TRBJ1-2; 7 bases align to TRBD1. The germline V gene encodes CDR1 SGHKS and CDR2 YYEKEE (reference sequence). There are 15 residues in the CDR3. The J segment lost 4 bases and the V segment lost 0 bases, leaving 6 bases of the junction unmatched. The CDR3: CASSLEGTASYGYTF. The CDR3 DNA reads TGTGCCAGCAGCTTGGAGGGGACAGCCAGCTATGGCTACACCTTC. Supplemented by reference TRBV5-5 and TRBJ1-2, the full variable domain reads DAGVTQSPTHLIKTRGQQVTLRCSPISGHKSVSWYQQVLGQGPQFIFQYYEKEERGRGNFPDRFSARQFPNYSSELNVNALLLGDSALYLCASSLEGTASYGYTFGSGTRLTVV.

J is TRBJ1-1 and V is TRBV15; D call uncertain. The V end was cut by 0 bases, the J end by 5 bases, with 10 bases between. CDR3 size: 14 residues. Germline assignment: CDR1 LNHNV and CDR2 YYDKDF (reference sequence). CDR3 sequence: CATSRDSGTTEAFF. The DNA of the CDR3 is TGTGCCACCAGCAGAGACTCGGGAACGACTGAAGCTTTCTTT.

The chain links TRBV15 to TRBJ2-1; maybe TRBD2 (6 bases). CDR3 length equals 14 residues. CDR1 is LNHNV and CDR2 is YYDKDF in the germline V gene (reference sequence). Trimming shortened V by 4 bases and J by 9 bases, and 16 bases separated the two germline ends. CDR3 residues: CATSTSLAGGEQFF. In DNA form, the CDR3 reads TGTGCCACCAGCACAAGTCTGGCCGGGGGTGAGCAGTTCTTC.

The V call is TRBV29-1, the J call TRBJ1-5; 9 positions agree with TRBD1. The junction had 9 bases not matched to a gene; V was cut back by 7 bases and J by 2 bases. The germline V gene has CDR1 SQVTM and CDR2 ANQGSEA. There are 15 residues in the CDR3. CDR3 nucleotide sequence: TGCAGCGGATGGCGGGACAGGGATGGCAATCAGCCCCAGCATTTT. Protein sequence: CSGWRDRDGNQPQHF.

With respect to this clone: The same CDR3 also results from other DNA sequences found in this sample. V is TRBV5-1 and J is TRBJ2-7, with TRBD1 matching over 8 bases. CDR1 and CDR2 from the germline V gene are SGHRS and YFSETQ. Losses at the gene ends were 4 bases for V and 4 bases for J; bases not matched to a gene: 4. The CDR3 has 13 amino acids. The CDR3 loop is CASSPDRVYEQYF. The CDR3 DNA sequence: TGCGCCAGCAGCCCGGACAGGGTGTACGAGCAGTACTTC.

This clone was counted only a few times. The chain couples TRBV29-1 to TRBJ2-7; D not certain. Trimming stripped 4 bases from V and 0 bases from J, with 7 bases between. Germline V gives CDR1 SQVTM, CDR2 ANQGSEA. The CDR3 has 12 residues. The CDR3 spells CSVGKGSYEQYF. CDR3 coding DNA: TGCAGCGTTGGTAAGGGCTCCTACGAGCAGTACTTC.

A few counts support this clone. V usage is TRBV4-1 and J usage is TRBJ2-5; TRBD2 is a possible D gene (5 bases). The ends were cut back, 6 bases at V and 2 bases at J, with 10 bases in the middle. This CDR3 contains 13 residues. Germline V gene data show CDR1 as MGHRA and CDR2 as YSYEKL. DNA for the CDR3: TGCGCCAGCAGTCTAGCTAGACAAGAGACCCAGTACTTC. Residues: CASSLARQETQYF.

For this clone: The same CDR3 can be traced to other DNA sequences in this sample. The chain combines TRBV6-1 with TRBJ1-6, with unresolved D. CDR1 is MNHNS, CDR2 SASEGT, per germline. V was trimmed by 6 bases and J by 4 bases, leaving 10 bases between them. This CDR3 is built from 14 residues. CDR3 sequence: CASSAGPYNSPLHF. As DNA, the CDR3 is TGTGCCAGCAGCGCAGGTCCATATAATTCACCCCTCCACTTT.

This rearrangement joins TRBV6-5 to TRBJ1-1; D is unclear. Trimming removed 0 bases at V and 3 bases at J, with 8 bases between. The CDR3 loop spans 14 amino acids. Germline V gene data show CDR1 as MNHEY and CDR2 as SVGAGI. For the CDR3, the DNA is TGTGCCAGCAGTTACTCATGGCGGGACACTGAAGCTTTCTTT. Amino acid sequence: CASSYSWRDTEAFF.

This clone was detected a few times. The chain joins TRBV30 to TRBJ1-6; D may be TRBD1 (5 bases). The CDR3 is 16 amino acids. Looked up from germline, CDR1 is GTSNPN and CDR2 is SVGIG (reference sequence). V was cut by 1 base and J by 9 bases, with 19 bases left in between. CDR3 DNA: TGTGCCTGGAGTGGGCGGAGGTACTCGGGACCTTCACCCCTCCACTTT. This codes for CAWSGRRYSGPSPLHF.

This chain connects TRBV5-1 to TRBJ1-1; D is perhaps TRBD1 (6 bases). The ends were cut back, 4 bases at V and 2 bases at J, with 15 bases in the middle. Germline V CDR1 and CDR2: SGHRS, YFSETQ. This CDR3 contains 15 residues. The CDR3 DNA reads as TGCGCCAGCAGCCTTACGACAGGCCGAAACACTGAAGCTTTCTTT. Its protein product is CASSLTTGRNTEAFF. Combining the CDR3 with reference TRBV5-1 and TRBJ1-1 gives the whole variable domain KAGVTQTPRYLIKTRGQQVTLSCSPISGHRSVSWYQQTPGQGLQFLFEYFSETQRNKGNFPGRFSGRQFSNSRSEMNVSTLELGDSALYLCASSLTTGRNTEAFFGQGTRLTVV.

CDR3 coding DNA: TGCAGCGCATCCGGACTGGAGGAAAAACTGTTTTTT. Amino acids: CSASGLEEKLFF. V and J are TRBV29-1 and TRBJ1-4; D is unresolved. The length of the CDR3 is 12 residues. With 7 bases removed from V and 8 bases from J, the gap between germline ends came to 14 bases. Germline CDR1 reads SQVTM; CDR2 reads ANQGSEA. Full variable domain (missing parts from reference TRBV29-1 and TRBJ1-4): SAVISQKPSRDICQRGTSLTIQCQVDSQVTMMFWYRQQPGQSLTLIATANQGSEATYESGFVIDKFPISRPNLTFSTLTVSNMSPEDSSIYLCSASGLEEKLFFGSGTQLSVL.

For the CDR3, the DNA is TGTGCCAGCAGCGGGGGGGCGTCTCCCCCGGGGACCCAGTACTTC. Encoded protein: CASSGGASPPGTQYF. This sequence joins TRBV9 and TRBJ2-5; tentatively, D is TRBD1 or TRBD2 (6 bases each). With 3 bases removed from V and 7 bases from J, the gap between germline ends came to 19 bases. Germline loops: CDR1 SGDLS, CDR2 YYNGEE. This CDR3 spans 15 amino acids.

The rearrangement joins TRBV14 to TRBJ2-7; D remains unclear. This CDR3 spans 14 amino acids. Germline CDR1 and CDR2: SGHDN and FVKESK. Trimming removed 6 bases from V and 2 bases from J, with 14 bases in between. The CDR3 region is CASSPGLGTYEQYF. CDR3 DNA sequence: TGTGCCAGCAGTCCGGGTCTTGGTACCTACGAGCAGTACTTC.

This rearrangement joins TRBV27 to TRBJ1-2; TRBD1 might be the D (5 bases). The germline gives CDR1 MNHEY, CDR2 SMNVEV (reference sequence). Trimming stripped 5 bases from V and 3 bases from J, with 16 bases between. The CDR3 consists of 15 residues. CDR3 in amino acids: CASSTRGRNYYGYTF. CDR3 nucleotide sequence: TGTGCCAGCAGTACGAGGGGACGCAATTACTATGGCTACACCTTC.

In the case of this clone: Other DNA sequences within the sample encode an identical CDR3. The rearrangement joins TRBV29-1 to TRBJ2-4; D gene uncertain. CDR3 length: 13 amino acids. Between the trimmed V and J ends, which lost 1 base and 1 base, there was a span of 5 bases. CDR1 is SQVTM, CDR2 ANQGSEA, per germline. The DNA for the CDR3 is TGCAGCGTTGAAGGGTTGGCCAAAAACATTCAGTACTTC. It specifies CSVEGLAKNIQYF.

V usage is TRBV29-1 and J usage is TRBJ2-3, with 7 bases aligning to TRBD2. The CDR3 loop spans 14 amino acids. Germline V CDR1 and CDR2: SQVTM, ANQGSEA. Trimming removed 4 bases from V and 11 bases from J; junction bases left unmatched: 15. CDR3 in DNA: TGCAGCGTTGTAGTGGGACTACACTCCCCAGTGCAGTATTTT. This encodes CSVVVGLHSPVQYF.

The V and J genes are TRBV30 and TRBJ1-5, with D unclear. This CDR3 comprises 14 residues. Germline V gene sequence: CDR1 GTSNPN, CDR2 SVGIG (reference sequence). Trimming stripped 0 bases from V and 7 bases from J, with 13 bases between. In nucleotides, the CDR3 is TGTGCCTGGAGTGTAACCAAAAGTGGACAGCCCCAGCATTTT. Its protein product is CAWSVTKSGQPQHF. Supplemented by reference TRBV30 and TRBJ1-5, the full variable domain reads SQTIHQWPATLVQPVGSPLSLECTVEGTSNPNLYWYRQAAGRGLQLLFYSVGIGQISSEVPQNLSASRPQDRQFILSSKKLLLSDSGFYLCAWSVTKSGQPQHFGDGTRLSIL.

V is TRBV7-3 and J is TRBJ2-2; 10 bases fit TRBD2. The CDR3 length is 16 residues. Germline V CDR1 and CDR2: SGHTA, FQGTGA. Unmatched junction bases numbered 10, after V lost 5 bases and J lost 7 bases. CDR3 in DNA: TGTGCCAGCAGCCCCCGGATAGCGGGGGGCCACGGGGAGCTGTTTTTT. This codes for CASSPRIAGGHGELFF.

The chain is built from TRBV5-1 and TRBJ2-7; 8 bases are a match to TRBD1. With 5 bases clipped from V and 1 base from J, the junction kept 5 bases outside the gene matches. This CDR3 is 14 amino acids long. Germline V gene sequence: CDR1 SGHRS, CDR2 YFSETQ. DNA of the CDR3: TGCGCCAGCAGGGGGGGACAGGTTTCCTACGAGCAGTACTTC. Translating it yields CASRGGQVSYEQYF.

This clone was observed a few times. This rearrangement joins TRBV11-2 to TRBJ2-7; the match to TRBD1 covers 11 bases. Germline CDR1 is SGHAT and CDR2 is FQNNGV. The ends lost 5 bases at V and 2 bases at J; junction bases unmatched: 5. The CDR3 is made up of 15 amino acids. As DNA, the CDR3 is TGTGCCAGCAGCGACCCGGGACAGGGGGCCTACGAGCAGTACTTC. It specifies CASSDPGQGAYEQYF.

The chain has TRBV2 and TRBJ2-5; D uncertain. V was shortened by 10 bases and J by 1 base, with 19 bases between the two germline ends. Per germline, CDR1 SNHLY and CDR2 FYNNEI. The CDR3 extends over 15 amino acids. The DNA of the CDR3 is TGTGCCAACAAGGGTTCGAGCTCACCCCAAGAGACCCAGTACTTC. This sequence encodes CANKGSSSPQETQYF.

The chain links TRBV30 to TRBJ1-1; 9 bases match TRBD1. The germline V gene encodes CDR1 GTSNPN and CDR2 SVGIG (reference sequence). V was pared by 3 bases and J by 4 bases, with 9 bases of the junction left unmatched. CDR3 size: 15 residues. The DNA for the CDR3 is TGTGCCTGGAGAGCCTGGGACAGGGAGGGCACTGAAGCTTTCTTT. It encodes CAWRAWDREGTEAFF.